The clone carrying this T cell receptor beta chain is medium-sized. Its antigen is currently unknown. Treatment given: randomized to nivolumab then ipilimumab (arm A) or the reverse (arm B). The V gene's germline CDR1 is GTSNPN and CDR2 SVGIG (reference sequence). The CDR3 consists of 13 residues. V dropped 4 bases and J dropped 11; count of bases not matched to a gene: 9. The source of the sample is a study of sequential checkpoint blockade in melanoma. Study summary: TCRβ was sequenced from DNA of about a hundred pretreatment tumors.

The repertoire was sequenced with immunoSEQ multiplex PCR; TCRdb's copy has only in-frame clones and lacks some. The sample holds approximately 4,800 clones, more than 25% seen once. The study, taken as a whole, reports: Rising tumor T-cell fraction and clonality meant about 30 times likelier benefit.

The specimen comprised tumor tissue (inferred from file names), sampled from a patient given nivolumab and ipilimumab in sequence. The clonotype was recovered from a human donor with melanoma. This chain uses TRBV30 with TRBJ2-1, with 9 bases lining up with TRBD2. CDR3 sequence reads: CAWNRGGASKQFF. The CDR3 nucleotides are TGTGCCTGGAATCGCGGGGGGGCCTCAAAGCAGTTCTTC.